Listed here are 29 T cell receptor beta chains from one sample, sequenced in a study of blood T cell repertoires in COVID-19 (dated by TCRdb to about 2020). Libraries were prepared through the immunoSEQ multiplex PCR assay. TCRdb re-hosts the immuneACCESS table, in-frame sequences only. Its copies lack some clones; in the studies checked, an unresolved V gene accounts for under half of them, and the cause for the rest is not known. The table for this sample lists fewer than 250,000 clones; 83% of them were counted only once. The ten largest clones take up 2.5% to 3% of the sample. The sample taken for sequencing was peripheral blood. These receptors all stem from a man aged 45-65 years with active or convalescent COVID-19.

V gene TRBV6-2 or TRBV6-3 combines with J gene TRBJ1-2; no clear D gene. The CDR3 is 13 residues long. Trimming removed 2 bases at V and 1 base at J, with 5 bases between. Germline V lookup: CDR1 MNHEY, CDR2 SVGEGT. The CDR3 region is CASSYGDNYGYTF. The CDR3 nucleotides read TGTGCCAGCAGTTACGGAGATAACTATGGCTACACCTTC.

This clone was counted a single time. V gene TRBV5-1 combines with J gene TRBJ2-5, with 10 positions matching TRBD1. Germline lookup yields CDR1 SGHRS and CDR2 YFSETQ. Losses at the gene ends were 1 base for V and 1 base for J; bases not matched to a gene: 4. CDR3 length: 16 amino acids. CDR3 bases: TGCGCCAGCAGCTTGTTCGGACAGGGGGGCCAAGAGACCCAGTACTTC. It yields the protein CASSLFGQGGQETQYF.

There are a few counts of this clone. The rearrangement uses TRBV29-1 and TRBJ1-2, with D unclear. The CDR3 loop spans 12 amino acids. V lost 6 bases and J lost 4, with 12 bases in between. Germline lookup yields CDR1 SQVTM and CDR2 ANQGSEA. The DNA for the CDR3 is TGCAGCGTGTTCACAGTGGCCTATGGCTACACCTTC. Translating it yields CSVFTVAYGYTF.

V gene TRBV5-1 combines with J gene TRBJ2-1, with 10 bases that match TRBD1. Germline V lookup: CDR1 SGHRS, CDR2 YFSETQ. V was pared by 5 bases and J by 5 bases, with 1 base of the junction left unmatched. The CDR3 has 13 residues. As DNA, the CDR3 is TGCGCCAGCAGAGGGACAGGGGACAATGAGCAGTTCTTC. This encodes CASRGTGDNEQFF.

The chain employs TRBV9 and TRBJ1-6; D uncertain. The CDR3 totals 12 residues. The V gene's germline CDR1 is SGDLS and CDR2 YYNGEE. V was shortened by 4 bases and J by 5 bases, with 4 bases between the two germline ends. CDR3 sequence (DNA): TGTGCCAGCAGCTTCGATAATTCACCCCTCCACTTT. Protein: CASSFDNSPLHF.

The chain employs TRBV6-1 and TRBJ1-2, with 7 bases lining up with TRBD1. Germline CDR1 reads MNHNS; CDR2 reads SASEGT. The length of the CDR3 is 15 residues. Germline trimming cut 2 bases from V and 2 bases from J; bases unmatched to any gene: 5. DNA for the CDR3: TGTGCCAGCAGTGAAACAGGGGTTCAGAACTATGGCTACACCTTC. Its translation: CASSETGVQNYGYTF.

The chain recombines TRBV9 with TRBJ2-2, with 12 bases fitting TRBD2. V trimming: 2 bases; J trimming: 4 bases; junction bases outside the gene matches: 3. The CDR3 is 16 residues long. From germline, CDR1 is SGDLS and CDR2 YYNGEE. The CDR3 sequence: CASSVGLAGITGELFF. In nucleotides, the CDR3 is TGTGCCAGCAGCGTCGGACTAGCGGGAATCACCGGGGAGCTGTTTTTT.

CDR3 coding DNA: TGCGCCAGCAGCTTGGTCCAGGGGGCCTACGAGCAGTACTTC. It is translated as CASSLVQGAYEQYF. The V call is TRBV5-1, the J call TRBJ2-7; 7 bases match TRBD1. This CDR3 has 14 amino acids. CDR1 and CDR2 from the germline V gene are SGHRS and YFSETQ. After removal of 0 bases from V and 2 bases from J, the junction contained 2 bases not matched to a gene.

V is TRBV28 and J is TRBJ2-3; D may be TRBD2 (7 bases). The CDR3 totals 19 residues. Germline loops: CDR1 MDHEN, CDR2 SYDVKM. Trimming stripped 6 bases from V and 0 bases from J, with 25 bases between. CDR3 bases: TGTGCCAGCAGACCTAGCCTGGGGGGGGGCCGGAGCAGCACAGATACGCAGTATTTT. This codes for CASRPSLGGGRSSTDTQYF.

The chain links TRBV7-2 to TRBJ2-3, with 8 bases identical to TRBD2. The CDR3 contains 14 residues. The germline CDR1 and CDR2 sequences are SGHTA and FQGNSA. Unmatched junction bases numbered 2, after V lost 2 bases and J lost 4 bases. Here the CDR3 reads CASSLRLASDTQYF. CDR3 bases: TGTGCCAGCAGCTTACGACTAGCGTCAGATACGCAGTATTTT. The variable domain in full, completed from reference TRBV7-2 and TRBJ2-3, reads GAGVSQSPSNKVTEKGKDVELRCDPISGHTALYWYRQSLGQGLEFLIYFQGNSAPDKSGLPSDRFSAERTGGSVSTLTIQRTQQEDSAVYLCASSLRLASDTQYFGPGTRLTVL.

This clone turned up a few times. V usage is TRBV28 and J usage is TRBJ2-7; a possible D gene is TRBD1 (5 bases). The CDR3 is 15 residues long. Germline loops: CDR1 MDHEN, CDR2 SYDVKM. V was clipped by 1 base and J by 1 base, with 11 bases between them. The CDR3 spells CASSLFRQGSYEQYF. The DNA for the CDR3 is TGTGCCAGCAGTTTATTTAGGCAGGGATCCTACGAGCAGTACTTC.

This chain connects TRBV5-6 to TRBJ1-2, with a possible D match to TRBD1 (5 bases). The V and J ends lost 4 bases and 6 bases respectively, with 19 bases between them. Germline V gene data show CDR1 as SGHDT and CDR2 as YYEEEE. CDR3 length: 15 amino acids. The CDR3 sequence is CASSDRQKGTHGYTF. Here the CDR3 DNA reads TGTGCCAGCAGCGATCGACAGAAGGGTACCCATGGCTACACCTTC. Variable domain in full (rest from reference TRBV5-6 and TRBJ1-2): DAGVTQSPTHLIKTRGQQVTLRCSPKSGHDTVSWYQQALGQGPQFIFQYYEEEERQRGNFPDRFSGHQFPNYSSELNVNALLLGDSALYLCASSDRQKGTHGYTFGSGTRLTVV.

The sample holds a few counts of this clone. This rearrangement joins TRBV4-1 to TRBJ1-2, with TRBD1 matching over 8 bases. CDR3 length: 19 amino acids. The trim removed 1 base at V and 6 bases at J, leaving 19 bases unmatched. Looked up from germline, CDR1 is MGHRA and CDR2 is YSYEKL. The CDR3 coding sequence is TGCGCCAGCAGCCAAGGCTGGGGACAGGCGTACTCACGTATGCATGGCTACACCTTC. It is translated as CASSQGWGQAYSRMHGYTF.

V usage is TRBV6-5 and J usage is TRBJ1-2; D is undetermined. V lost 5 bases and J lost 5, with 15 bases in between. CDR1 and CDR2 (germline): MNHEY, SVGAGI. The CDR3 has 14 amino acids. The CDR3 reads CASSTVQAKYGYTF. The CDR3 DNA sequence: TGTGCCAGCAGTACGGTCCAGGCGAAATATGGCTACACCTTC.

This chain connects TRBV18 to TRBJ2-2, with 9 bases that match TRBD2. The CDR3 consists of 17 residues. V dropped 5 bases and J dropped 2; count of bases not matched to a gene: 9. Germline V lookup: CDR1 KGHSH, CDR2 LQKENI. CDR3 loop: CASSSRSSGVNTGELFF. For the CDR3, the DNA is TGTGCCAGCTCATCTCGGTCTAGCGGGGTTAACACCGGGGAGCTGTTTTTT.

CDR3 residues: CASSHRQAVNEQFF. The DNA of the CDR3 is TGTGCCAGCAGCCATAGACAGGCCGTAAATGAGCAGTTCTTC. The chain links TRBV11-1 to TRBJ2-1; perhaps TRBD1 as D (6 bases). This CDR3 spans 14 amino acids. Germline assignment: CDR1 SGHAT and CDR2 FQDESV (reference sequence). V was pared by 5 bases and J by 7 bases, with 15 bases between.

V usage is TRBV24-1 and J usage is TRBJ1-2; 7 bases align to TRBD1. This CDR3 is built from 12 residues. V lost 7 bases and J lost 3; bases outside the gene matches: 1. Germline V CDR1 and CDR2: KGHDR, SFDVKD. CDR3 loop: CATRTGDYGYTF. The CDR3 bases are TGTGCCACCAGAACAGGGGACTATGGCTACACCTTC.

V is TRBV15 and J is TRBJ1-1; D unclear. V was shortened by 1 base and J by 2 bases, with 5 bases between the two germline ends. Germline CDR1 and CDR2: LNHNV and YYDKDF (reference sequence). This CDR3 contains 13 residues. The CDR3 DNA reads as TGTGCCACCAGCAGAGGGCCCAACACTGAAGCTTTCTTT. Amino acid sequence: CATSRGPNTEAFF.

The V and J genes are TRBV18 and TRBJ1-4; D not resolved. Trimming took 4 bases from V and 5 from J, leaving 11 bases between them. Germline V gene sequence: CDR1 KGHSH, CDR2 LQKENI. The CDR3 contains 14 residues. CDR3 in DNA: TGTGCCAGCTCACTACAGAGTCAAAATGAAAAACTGTTTTTT. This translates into CASSLQSQNEKLFF.

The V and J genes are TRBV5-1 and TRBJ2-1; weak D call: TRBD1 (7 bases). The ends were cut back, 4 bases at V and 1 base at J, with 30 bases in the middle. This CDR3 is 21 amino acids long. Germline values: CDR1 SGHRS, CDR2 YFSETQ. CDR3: CASSRGQGGQFTAKSYNEQFF. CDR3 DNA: TGCGCCAGCAGCCGGGGGCAAGGGGGACAGTTCACCGCTAAATCCTACAATGAGCAGTTCTTC.

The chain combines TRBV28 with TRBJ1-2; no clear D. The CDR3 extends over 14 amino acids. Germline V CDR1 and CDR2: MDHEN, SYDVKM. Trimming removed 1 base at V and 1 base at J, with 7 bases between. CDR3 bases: TGTGCCAGCAGTTTATCCGGGAGTAACTATGGCTACACCTTC. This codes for CASSLSGSNYGYTF.

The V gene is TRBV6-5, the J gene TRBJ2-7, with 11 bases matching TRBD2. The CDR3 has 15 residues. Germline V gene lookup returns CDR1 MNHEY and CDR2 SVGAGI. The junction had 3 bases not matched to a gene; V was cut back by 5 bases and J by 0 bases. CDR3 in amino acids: CASSTSGGRSYEQYF. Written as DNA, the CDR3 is TGTGCCAGCAGTACTAGCGGGGGCCGCTCCTACGAGCAGTACTTC.

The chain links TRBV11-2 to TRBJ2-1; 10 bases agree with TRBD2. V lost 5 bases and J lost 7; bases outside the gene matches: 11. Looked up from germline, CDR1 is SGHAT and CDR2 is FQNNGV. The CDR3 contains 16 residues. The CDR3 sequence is CASSLRTSGGGNEQFF. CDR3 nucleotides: TGTGCCAGCAGCCTGAGGACTAGCGGAGGGGGTAATGAGCAGTTCTTC.

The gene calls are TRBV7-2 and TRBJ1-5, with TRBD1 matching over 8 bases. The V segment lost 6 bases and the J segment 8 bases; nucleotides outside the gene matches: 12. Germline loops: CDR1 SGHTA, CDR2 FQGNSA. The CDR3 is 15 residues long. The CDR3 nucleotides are TGTGCCAGCAGGCGCCCAGGGGGCGACTTGGAGCCCCAGCATTTT. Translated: CASRRPGGDLEPQHF.

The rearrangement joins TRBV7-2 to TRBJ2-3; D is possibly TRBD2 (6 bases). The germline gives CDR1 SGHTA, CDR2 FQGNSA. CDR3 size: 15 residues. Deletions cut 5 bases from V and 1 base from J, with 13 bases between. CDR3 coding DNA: TGTGCCAGCAGCCCCAGGTGGGGGGGCACAGATACGCAGTATTTT. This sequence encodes CASSPRWGGTDTQYF.

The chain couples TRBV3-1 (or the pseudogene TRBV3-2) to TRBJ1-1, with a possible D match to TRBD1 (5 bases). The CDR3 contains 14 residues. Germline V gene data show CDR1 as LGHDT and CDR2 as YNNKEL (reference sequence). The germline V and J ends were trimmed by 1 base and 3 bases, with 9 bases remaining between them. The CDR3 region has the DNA TGTGCCAGCAGCCAAGGGGGCGTGGACACTGAAGCTTTCTTT. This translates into CASSQGGVDTEAFF.

As DNA, the CDR3 is TGTGCCAGCACAACCGGGACAGAGGGCTATGGCTACACCTTC. This translates into CASTTGTEGYGYTF. J is TRBJ1-2 and V is TRBV6-1; 7 bases agree with TRBD1. This CDR3 region has 14 residues. J was trimmed by 4 bases and V by 7 bases; bases with no gene match: 9. Germline V lookup: CDR1 MNHNS, CDR2 SASEGT.

CDR3 sequence (DNA): TGTGCCAACGGAGTGCCTATGAACACTGAAGCTTTCTTT. Translating it yields CANGVPMNTEAFF. The rearrangement joins TRBV2 to TRBJ1-1; D unclear. CDR3 length: 13 residues. Germline assignment: CDR1 SNHLY and CDR2 FYNNEI. V lost 10 bases and J lost 0, with 12 bases in between.

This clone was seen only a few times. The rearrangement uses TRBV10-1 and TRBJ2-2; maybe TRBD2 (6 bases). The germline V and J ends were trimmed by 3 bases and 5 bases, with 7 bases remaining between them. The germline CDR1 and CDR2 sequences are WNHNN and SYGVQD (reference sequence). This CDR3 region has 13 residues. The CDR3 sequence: CASSERGTGELFF. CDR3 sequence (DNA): TGCGCCAGCAGTGAACGGGGGACCGGGGAGCTGTTTTTT.